Listed below are T cell receptor beta chains from one sample, sequenced in a study of beta chain features in type 1 diabetes. TCRdb's copy holds only in-frame clones and misses some; the assay was immunoSEQ multiplex PCR. The sample carries about 350,000 clones, roughly a fifth recorded once. Sequencing was performed on naive CD4+ T cells from blood. These receptors were obtained from a woman aged 18 to 35 in good health. Each CDR3 is given with its conserved first and last residue. A D gene is named only where the DNA matches it firmly. Clone size appears in some rows only: once, few, many, or a class for an expanded clone.

V gene,D gene,clone size,J gene,CDR3 protein,CDR3 DNA
TRBV11-2,NA,few,TRBJ2-3,CASSVQVTQYF,TGTGCCAGCAGCGTACAGGTTACGCAGTATTTT
TRBV9,NA,few,TRBJ2-2,CASSAAGELFF,TGTGCCAGCAGCGCGGCCGGGGAGCTGTTTTTT
TRBV6-6,NA,NA,TRBJ1-5,CASALLSNQPQHF,TGTGCCAGCGCACTCCTAAGCAATCAGCCCCAGCATTTT
TRBV7-3,NA,NA,TRBJ2-2,CASSRAGQSVTGELFF,TGTGCCAGCAGCCGGGCGGGACAGTCTGTGACCGGGGAGCTGTTTTTT
TRBV5-1,TRBD1,NA,TRBJ2-5,CASSNQPGQGEETQYF,TGCGCCAGCAGCAATCAACCGGGACAGGGGGAAGAGACCCAGTACTTC
TRBV6-1,TRBD1,NA,TRBJ2-2,CASSGQGANTGELFF,TGTGCCAGCAGTGGACAGGGGGCAAACACCGGGGAGCTGTTTTTT
TRBV4-2,NA,NA,TRBJ1-1,CASSQEQRDTEAFF,TGTGCCAGCAGCCAAGAACAGAGGGACACTGAAGCTTTCTTT
TRBV5-1,TRBD2,few,TRBJ2-7,CASSPGLAGRDEQYF,TGCGCCAGCAGTCCTGGACTAGCGGGAAGGGACGAGCAGTACTTC
TRBV5-4,NA,NA,TRBJ1-6,CASSVMNSQFLSPLHF,TGTGCCAGCAGCGTCATGAATAGCCAGTTTTTATCACCCCTCCACTTT
TRBV5-1,TRBD1,NA,TRBJ1-2,CASSLTGGNYGYTF,TGCGCCAGCAGCTTGACAGGGGGCAACTATGGCTACACCTTC
TRBV18,TRBD1,NA,TRBJ1-2,CASSPRQGNYGYTF,TGTGCCAGCTCACCACGACAGGGTAACTATGGCTACACCTTC
TRBV11-1,TRBD2,NA,TRBJ2-1,CASSTSGTTYNEQFF,TGTGCCAGCAGCACTAGCGGAACTACCTACAATGAGCAGTTCTTC
TRBV2,TRBD2,NA,TRBJ2-2,CASSILAGANTGELFF,TGTGCCAGCTCTATCCTAGCGGGGGCCAACACCGGGGAGCTGTTTTTT
TRBV7-2,NA,NA,TRBJ2-1,CASSLGRDQFF,TGTGCCAGCAGCTTAGGTCGGGATCAGTTCTTC
TRBV29-1,TRBD1,few,TRBJ1-2,CSAQGEGSGYTF,TGCAGCGCCCAGGGGGAAGGGTCTGGCTACACCTTC
TRBV7-2,TRBD2,few,TRBJ2-1,CASSWRGLAGGNEQFF,TGTGCCAGCAGCTGGAGGGGACTAGCGGGGGGCAATGAGCAGTTCTTC